Presented here are 21 T cell receptor beta chains from one specimen sequenced in a study of early T cells in non-severe SARS-CoV-2 infection. TCRdb re-called the 5' RACE reads with MiXCR, one entry per CDR3 protein. The sample has tens of thousands of distinct CDR3 sequences, roughly a tenth seen once; the top ten hold around 21%. Source material: whole blood. The receptor source for this set is an adult who was a healthcare worker with PCR-confirmed SARS-CoV-2 infection or an uninfected control (not recorded which).

The chain's CDR3 is CASSVNPGQESIRELFF. The CDR3 nucleotides are TGTGCCAGCAGCGTTAATCCGGGACAGGAATCCATCCGGGAGCTGTTTTTT. The chain carries TRBV9 and TRBJ2-2, with 8 bases lining up with TRBD1. The CDR3 is made up of 17 amino acids. Germline CDR1 and CDR2: SGDLS and YYNGEE. V was clipped by 2 bases and J by 9 bases; unmatched bases: 15.

The table lists this clonotype with a few counts. This rearrangement joins TRBV10-3 to TRBJ1-1; 8 positions agree with TRBD1. V lost 6 bases, J lost 8 bases, and 5 bases stayed unmatched. This CDR3 contains 12 residues. Per the germline V gene, CDR1 is ENHRY and CDR2 is SYGVKD. CDR3 in DNA: TGTGCCATCAGCAGGGGGACAGGAGAAGCTTTCTTT. Translation: CAISRGTGEAFF.

In its sample, this clonotype was seen many times. V usage is TRBV7-2 and J usage is TRBJ2-5, with 8 nucleotides matching TRBD2. CDR1 is SGHTA and CDR2 is FQGNSA in the germline V gene. The CDR3 loop spans 15 amino acids. The ends lost 1 base at V and 5 bases at J; junction bases unmatched: 6. Here the CDR3 reads CASSLGSIAGETQYF. In DNA form, the CDR3 reads TGTGCCAGCAGCTTAGGGTCTATAGCGGGGGAGACCCAGTACTTC.

This clonotype was counted many times. V and J are TRBV5-5 and TRBJ1-2; 10 bases match TRBD1. With 4 bases clipped from V and 1 base from J, the junction kept 4 bases outside the gene matches. Germline V lookup: CDR1 SGHKS, CDR2 YYEKEE (reference sequence). The CDR3 loop spans 15 amino acids. This CDR3 reads CASSTGTGVNYGYTF. CDR3 coding DNA: TGTGCCAGCAGCACTGGGACAGGGGTTAACTATGGCTACACCTTC.

The chain joins TRBV6-2 or TRBV6-3 to TRBJ2-7; maybe TRBD2 (6 bases). CDR1 and CDR2 (germline): MNHEY, SVGEGT. V was pared by 7 bases and J by 3 bases, with 16 bases between. The length of the CDR3 is 14 residues. CDR3 residues: CASTFRLDYYEQYF. CDR3 nucleotide sequence: TGTGCCAGCACTTTCCGACTAGATTACTACGAGCAGTACTTC.

This clonotype was detected a few times. The chain carries TRBV30 and TRBJ2-2; D gene uncertain. The CDR3 sequence is 12 residues long. The V and J ends lost 1 base and 3 bases respectively, with 3 bases between them. The germline V gene encodes CDR1 GTSNPN and CDR2 SVGIG (reference sequence). The CDR3, as DNA: TGTGCCTGGAGTGCCTACACCGGGGAGCTGTTTTTT. It encodes CAWSAYTGELFF.

This clonotype was recorded at least ten times. The J gene is TRBJ1-1, the V gene TRBV7-3; a possible D gene is TRBD1 (5 bases). Trimming took off 5 bases at V and 5 bases at J, with 12 bases between the two ends. The CDR3 is 13 amino acids. Germline V gene lookup returns CDR1 SGHTA and CDR2 FQGTGA. CDR3 DNA sequence: TGTGCCAGCAGCAGGGGCCGGGAGACTGAAGCTTTCTTT. It codes for CASSRGRETEAFF.

This clonotype was detected only a few times. V usage is TRBV12-3 or TRBV12-4 and J usage is TRBJ2-1; the D is unclear. The CDR3 is 14 amino acids. The V gene lost 5 bases and the J gene lost 7 bases, with 15 bases spanning the gap. DNA for the CDR3: TGTGCCAGCAGTCGCACACTGAACAGTAATGAGCAGTTCTTC. Translation: CASSRTLNSNEQFF.

This clonotype was counted ten times or more. The rearrangement links TRBV19 to TRBJ1-2; D might be TRBD1 (6 bases). Trimming left V 8 bases short and J 8 bases short, with 15 bases between. Germline loops: CDR1 LNHDA, CDR2 SQIVND (reference sequence). The CDR3 has 12 amino acids. CDR3: CASRTGHSGYTF. The CDR3 DNA sequence: TGTGCCAGTCGGACGGGACATAGCGGCTACACCTTC.

This chain connects TRBV30 to TRBJ2-1, with D unclear. CDR3 length equals 17 residues. Germline V CDR1 and CDR2: GTSNPN, SVGIG (reference sequence). V dropped 0 bases and J dropped 0 bases, with 15 bases sitting between them. The DNA for the CDR3 is TGTGCCTGGAGTGTACTCCTCGCTAGGAGCTCCTACAATGAGCAGTTCTTC. Its protein product is CAWSVLLARSSYNEQFF.

The J gene is TRBJ1-2, the V gene TRBV5-1; D is undetermined. The germline V gene has CDR1 SGHRS and CDR2 YFSETQ. Trimming stripped 4 bases from V and 8 bases from J, with 12 bases between. The CDR3 runs 12 residues. CDR3 bases: TGCGCCAGCAGCCCGCCCGGGGAGGGCTACACCTTC. Translation: CASSPPGEGYTF.

The chain has TRBV5-1 and TRBJ1-1; 10 bases align to TRBD1. This CDR3 contains 18 residues. Germline-derived CDR1 and CDR2 are SGHRS and YFSETQ. Unmatched junction bases numbered 12, after V lost 4 bases and J lost 0 bases. CDR3 region: CASSPSPGQGPMNTEAFF. The DNA of the CDR3 is TGCGCCAGCAGCCCCTCGCCGGGACAGGGGCCTATGAACACTGAAGCTTTCTTT.

V usage is TRBV27 and J usage is TRBJ1-2; D is perhaps TRBD1 (5 bases). V was cut by 4 bases and J by 8 bases, with 17 bases left in between. Germline V CDR1 and CDR2: MNHEY, SMNVEV (reference sequence). The length of the CDR3 is 14 residues. The CDR3 sequence is CASSSRPRDGGYTF. The CDR3 DNA reads as TGTGCCAGCAGTTCCCGCCCCAGGGATGGCGGCTACACCTTC.

The CDR3 loop reads CASSQDRGSTGNTIYF. CDR3 DNA: TGCGCCAGCAGCCAAGATAGGGGATCAACTGGAAACACCATATATTTT. The chain is built from TRBV4-1 and TRBJ1-3, with D maybe TRBD1 (5 bases). Deletions cut 0 bases from V and 2 bases from J, with 11 bases between. The CDR3 spans 16 residues. Germline CDR1 reads MGHRA; CDR2 reads YSYEKL.

V is TRBV29-1 and J is TRBJ1-2; tentative D call: TRBD1 (5 bases). Germline V gene sequence: CDR1 SQVTM, CDR2 ANQGSEA. The CDR3 is 11 amino acids. Trimming cost V 4 bases and J 9 bases, with 12 bases left between them. The CDR3 protein is CSVGLEGRYTF. In nucleotides, the CDR3 is TGCAGCGTTGGACTGGAGGGACGCTACACCTTC.

V gene TRBV7-3 combines with J gene TRBJ2-2; 7 positions agree with TRBD2. The CDR3 length is 17 residues. Germline V CDR1 and CDR2: SGHTA, FQGTGA. J was trimmed by 1 base and V by 5 bases; bases with no gene match: 10. CDR3 loop: CASSPGGGAKNTGELFF. The CDR3 DNA sequence: TGTGCCAGCAGCCCCGGGGGAGGGGCGAAGAACACCGGGGAGCTGTTTTTT.

This clonotype was detected only a few times. The chain uses TRBV12-3 or TRBV12-4 and TRBJ2-1; 7 bases are a match to TRBD2. This CDR3 comprises 15 residues. Losses at the gene ends were 5 bases for V and 7 bases for J; bases not matched to a gene: 11. In DNA, the CDR3 is TGTGCCAGCAGTCCCGGGAGGCCCCCTCCTAATGAGCAGTTCTTC. This sequence encodes CASSPGRPPPNEQFF.

This clonotype was seen many times. The V gene is TRBV6-1, the J gene TRBJ2-5, with D hard to call. This CDR3 has 15 amino acids. Between the trimmed V and J ends, which lost 0 bases and 6 bases, there was a span of 14 bases. Germline V gene data show CDR1 as MNHNS and CDR2 as SASEGT. This CDR3 is CASSEAPTVGKTQYF. CDR3 DNA sequence: TGTGCCAGCAGTGAAGCTCCGACCGTGGGGAAGACCCAGTACTTC.

This clonotype has a handful of counts. The genes are TRBV5-1 and TRBJ1-5; D is uncertain. Germline V CDR1 and CDR2: SGHRS, YFSETQ. Trimming removed 0 bases from V and 2 bases from J, with 6 bases in between. The CDR3 consists of 14 residues. In DNA form, the CDR3 reads TGCGCCAGCAGCTTGGACGGCGGCAATCAGCCCCAGCATTTT. This encodes CASSLDGGNQPQHF.

This clonotype came up a few times. V gene TRBV20-1 combines with J gene TRBJ1-1; D call uncertain. Germline loops: CDR1 DFQATT, CDR2 SNEGSKA (reference sequence). With 6 bases removed from V and 1 base from J, the gap between germline ends came to 12 bases. This CDR3 is 13 amino acids long. Here the CDR3 DNA reads TGCAGTGCGCTGGACTGGACGAACACTGAAGCTTTCTTT. This encodes CSALDWTNTEAFF.

This clonotype was observed many times. The chain is built from TRBV6-5 and TRBJ2-3; TRBD1 matches at 7 bases. Trimming took 6 bases from V and 0 from J; bases not matched to a gene: 6. The germline CDR1 and CDR2 sequences are MNHEY and SVGAGI. The CDR3 contains 15 residues. The CDR3 DNA reads as TGTGCCAGCAGACAGACAGGGATAAGCACAGATACGCAGTATTTT. It specifies CASRQTGISTDTQYF.